These 17 T cell receptor beta chains came from one sample sequenced in a study of human T cells and chemical hapten exposure (dated by TCRdb to about 2021). This sample's time point label indicates: patch test 3, about 24 weeks after DPC sensitization. Reading the label with the study, this specimen's treatment or condition is: therapeutic diphenylcyclopropenone sensitization with weekly scalp DPC. The receptor library was made with RACE. These reads were obtained on a NextSeq 500. The public reads were quality trimmed at Q25 with fastp and then assembled into clones with MiXCR by TCRdb, keeping productive beta chains. Every entry covers one CDR3 protein and lists the most common genes and DNA from its rows. This sample is represented by some 74,000 distinct CDR3 sequences; 13% of them were singletons. Of the sample, around 5.7% falls within the top ten clones. Sequencing used whole blood, obtained in connection with sensitization to the hapten diphenylcyclopropenone (DPC). These receptors were taken from a woman in her fifties or sixties with alopecia areata. Some clones in this sample may be carry-over from other donors' samples.

A few counts support this clonotype. The V call is TRBV15, the J call TRBJ2-5; tentative D call: TRBD1 (5 bases). In germline, CDR1 is LNHNV, CDR2 YYDKDF (reference sequence). This CDR3 is built from 14 residues. Trimming pared 6 bases from V and 3 bases from J, leaving 14 bases between. CDR3 protein: CATRGPGLEETQYF. The CDR3 nucleotides read TGTGCCACCAGGGGGCCGGGTCTCGAAGAGACCCAGTACTTC.

Only a few counts were recorded for this clonotype. The rearrangement uses TRBV11-2 and TRBJ1-5; D remains unclear. The CDR3 has 15 residues. The germline V and J ends were trimmed by 1 base and 0 bases, with 7 bases remaining between them. Per the germline V gene, CDR1 is SGHAT and CDR2 is FQNNGV. CDR3 coding DNA: TGTGCCAGCAGCTTAGGTCAGGTTAGCAATCAGCCCCAGCATTTT. Protein: CASSLGQVSNQPQHF.

This sequence joins TRBV30 and TRBJ2-7; 8 bases align to TRBD2. The CDR3 loop spans 12 amino acids. J gave up 7 bases and V 8 bases, and 10 bases lay outside the gene matches. The V gene's germline CDR1 is GTSNPN and CDR2 SVGIG (reference sequence). As DNA, the CDR3 is TGTGCCAGCTACCACGGGGGGGTTGAGCAGTACTTC. Translating gives CASYHGGVEQYF.

The J gene is TRBJ2-2, the V gene TRBV2; D assignment may be TRBD1 or TRBD2 (5 bases each). The germline V and J ends were trimmed by 7 bases and 4 bases, with 19 bases remaining between them. The CDR3 runs 16 residues. Germline CDR1 SNHLY, CDR2 FYNNEI. CDR3 bases: TGTGCCAGCATGCTGGGACGGAGAACGGTCACCGGGGAGCTGTTTTTT. It yields the protein CASMLGRRTVTGELFF.

The table lists this clonotype with many counts. V gene TRBV3-1 combines with J gene TRBJ1-1; the D gene is possibly TRBD1 (5 bases). V lost 2 bases, J lost 5 bases, and 12 bases lay in between. This CDR3 is 14 amino acids long. CDR1 is LGHDT and CDR2 is YNNKEL in the germline V gene (reference sequence). CDR3 in amino acids: CASSQSRQGTEAFF. In DNA form, the CDR3 reads TGTGCCAGCAGCCAATCCCGGCAGGGAACTGAAGCTTTCTTT.

This clonotype showed up many times. This rearrangement joins TRBV5-1 to TRBJ1-1; 8 positions match TRBD1. J lost 4 bases, V lost 4 bases, and 9 bases had no gene match. Germline assignment: CDR1 SGHRS and CDR2 YFSETQ. This CDR3 is 15 amino acids long. The CDR3 spells CASSSQGAFGTEAFF. CDR3 DNA sequence: TGCGCCAGCAGCAGCCAGGGGGCGTTTGGCACTGAAGCTTTCTTT.

This clonotype was counted ten times or more. CDR3 DNA: TGCAGTGCGGTAGCGGGTCCAGCCTACAATGAGCAGTTCTTC. Its protein is CSAVAGPAYNEQFF. The chain recombines TRBV20-1 with TRBJ2-1, with 7 bases that match TRBD2. There are 14 residues in the CDR3. The J segment lost 2 bases and the V segment lost 6 bases, leaving 7 bases of the junction unmatched. Germline lookup yields CDR1 DFQATT and CDR2 SNEGSKA (reference sequence).

The gene calls are TRBV12-3 or TRBV12-4 and TRBJ2-7; D is possibly TRBD2 (7 bases). There are 15 residues in the CDR3. Between the trimmed V and J ends, which lost 2 bases and 3 bases, there was a span of 14 bases. The DNA of the CDR3 is TGTGCCAGCAGTTTAAACGGACTAGGGGGCTACGAGCAGTACTTC. It encodes CASSLNGLGGYEQYF.

This clonotype came up many times. The rearrangement links TRBV19 to TRBJ2-3, with 8 bases matching TRBD1. CDR1 is LNHDA and CDR2 is SQIVND in the germline V gene (reference sequence). This CDR3 region has 14 residues. The J segment lost 4 bases and the V segment lost 9 bases, leaving 9 bases of the junction unmatched. CDR3 in DNA: TGTGCCAGCGGGGGCGGACAGGGACCAGATACGCAGTATTTT. Translation gives CASGGGQGPDTQYF.

This chain links TRBV11-2 with TRBJ2-2; D is unresolved. Germline CDR1 SGHAT, CDR2 FQNNGV. The CDR3 totals 13 residues. Trimming cost V 4 bases and J 1 base, with 4 bases left between them. The CDR3 sequence is CASSSRNTGELFF. DNA for the CDR3: TGTGCCAGCAGCTCGAGGAACACCGGGGAGCTGTTTTTT.

This clonotype was seen only once. V is TRBV7-9 and J is TRBJ2-2; TRBD2 agrees at 9 bases. V lost 4 bases, J lost 4 bases, and 10 bases stayed unmatched. The germline V gene encodes CDR1 SEHNR and CDR2 FQNEAQ (reference sequence). This CDR3 is 17 amino acids long. The CDR3 DNA sequence: TGTGCCAGCAGCTCCCAAATAGCGGGAGATACCACCGGGGAGCTGTTTTTT. The encoded protein is CASSSQIAGDTTGELFF.

This clonotype was detected only a few times. V usage is TRBV18 and J usage is TRBJ2-1, with 9 bases matching TRBD2. This CDR3 has 15 residues. V dropped 5 bases and J dropped 0; count of bases not matched to a gene: 2. Germline V CDR1 and CDR2: KGHSH, LQKENI. This CDR3 reads CASSFSGGSYNEQFF. CDR3 DNA: TGTGCCAGCTCATTTAGCGGGGGCTCCTACAATGAGCAGTTCTTC.

This clonotype was detected ten times or more. A read error may produce the germline difference seen at one junction end. The gene calls are TRBV7-7 and TRBJ1-4; 10 nucleotides agree with TRBD1. Germline V gene lookup returns CDR1 SSHAT and CDR2 FNYEAQ (reference sequence). The CDR3 extends over 15 amino acids. The CDR3 loop is CASSSGTGAFEKLFF. The CDR3 region has the DNA TGTGCTAGCAGCTCAGGGACAGGGGCGTTCGAAAAACTGTTTTTT.

The rearrangement joins TRBV24-1 to TRBJ2-7; 7 bases are a match to TRBD2. The CDR3 is 18 residues long. The V gene's germline CDR1 is KGHDR and CDR2 SFDVKD. V lost 4 bases, J lost 1 base, and 15 bases stayed unmatched. The CDR3 coding sequence is TGTGCCACCAGTGAAAAGCCCCTGCTACGGGAGGAGTCCTACGAGCAGTACTTC. It encodes CATSEKPLLREESYEQYF.

This clonotype has ten or more counts. This chain joins TRBV5-1 and TRBJ2-3, with TRBD2 matching 8 bases. Per germline, CDR1 SGHRS and CDR2 YFSETQ. V dropped 1 base and J dropped 1; count of bases not matched to a gene: 5. This CDR3 is 16 amino acids long. The DNA for the CDR3 is TGCGCCAGCAGCTTGCCGGGAGGGAGAGGCACAGATACGCAGTATTTT. It is translated as CASSLPGGRGTDTQYF. Looking up the rest from reference TRBV5-1 and TRBJ2-3 gives the full variable domain: KAGVTQTPRYLIKTRGQQVTLSCSPISGHRSVSWYQQTPGQGLQFLFEYFSETQRNKGNFPGRFSGRQFSNSRSEMNVSTLELGDSALYLCASSLPGGRGTDTQYFGPGTRLTVL.

This clonotype was seen at least ten times. The chain is built from TRBV7-9 and TRBJ2-1; D unresolved. This CDR3 is 12 amino acids long. CDR1 is SEHNR, CDR2 FQNEAQ, per germline (reference sequence). V lost 5 bases and J 8 bases, leaving 10 bases between the germline ends. The CDR3 region has the DNA TGTGCCAGCAGCCCGCGGAGCTATGAGCAGTTCTTC. This gives the protein CASSPRSYEQFF.

This clonotype was seen ten or more times. CDR3 residues: CSVGGGASEQYF. CDR3 bases: TGCAGCGTTGGGGGGGGAGCGAGTGAGCAGTACTTC. The V call is TRBV29-1, the J call TRBJ2-7, with 7 bases that match TRBD2. Losses at the gene ends were 4 bases for V and 7 bases for J; bases not matched to a gene: 7. Germline CDR1 is SQVTM and CDR2 is ANQGSEA. The CDR3 is 12 residues long.